This T cell receptor beta chain was captured by sequencing in a study of T-cell reconstitution after alpha-beta-depleted transplantation in children. Germline trimming cut 1 base from V and 7 bases from J; bases unmatched to any gene: 1. This CDR3 is 12 amino acids long. This clonotype was detected many times. Unique molecular identifiers were built into the TCRbeta library. TCRdb ran MiXCR on the PCR reads and lists one entry per CDR3 protein. The sample lists a few hundred thousand distinct CDR3 sequences; under 15% were seen once. The source material was PBMCs from the stem cell graft donor, sampled from the stem cell graft. The V call is TRBV12-3 or TRBV12-4, the J call TRBJ2-7, with 7 nucleotides matching TRBD2. The sequence was obtained from a human donor who donated a stem cell graft to a child with combined immunodeficiency. This CDR3 reads CASSLGRGEQYF. As DNA, the CDR3 is TGTGCCAGCAGTTTAGGGCGGGGGGAGCAGTACTTC.